A single T cell receptor beta chain is shown here with its context. Its cognate antigen is unknown. This specimen comes from a study of graft-versus-host responses after intestinal transplantation. Study-wide background: Transplants were multivisceral, liver-intestinal, or isolated intestinal. Study observations and caveats: Across patients carrying graft-donor T cell macrochimerism, allografts held high graft-versus-host to host-versus-graft clonal ratios. There was an association between peak levels of circulating GvH clones and early post-transplant HvG declines.

Produced via immunoSEQ multiplex PCR; TCRdb's table is partial and in-frame only. The sample shows about 99,000 clones, approximately 93% of them seen only once. Germline V gene sequence: CDR1 SEHNR, CDR2 FQNEAQ (reference sequence). The CDR3 totals 17 residues. J gave up 2 bases and V 3 bases, and 13 bases lay outside the gene matches. The sequenced sample was unstimulated CD8+ T cells sorted from spleen or lymph node cells, obtained before intestinal transplant. The sequence derives from a human donor who received an intestinal transplant. The chain employs TRBV7-9 and TRBJ2-7; 7 bases align to TRBD1. The CDR3 protein is CASSFVSWGQGAYEQYF. DNA of the CDR3: TGTGCCAGCAGCTTTGTATCGTGGGGCCAGGGGGCCTACGAGCAGTACTTC.